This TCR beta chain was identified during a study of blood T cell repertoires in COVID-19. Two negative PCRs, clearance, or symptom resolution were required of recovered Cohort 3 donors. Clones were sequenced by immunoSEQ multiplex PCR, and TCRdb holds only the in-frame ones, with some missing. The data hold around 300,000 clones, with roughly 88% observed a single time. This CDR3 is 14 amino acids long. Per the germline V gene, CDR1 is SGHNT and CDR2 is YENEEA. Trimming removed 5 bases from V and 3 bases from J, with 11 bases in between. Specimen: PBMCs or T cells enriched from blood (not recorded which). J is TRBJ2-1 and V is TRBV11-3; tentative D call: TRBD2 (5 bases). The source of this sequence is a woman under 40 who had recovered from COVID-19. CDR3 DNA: TGTGCCAGCAGCATCTCCGGGGACTACAATGAGCAGTTCTTC. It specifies CASSISGDYNEQFF.